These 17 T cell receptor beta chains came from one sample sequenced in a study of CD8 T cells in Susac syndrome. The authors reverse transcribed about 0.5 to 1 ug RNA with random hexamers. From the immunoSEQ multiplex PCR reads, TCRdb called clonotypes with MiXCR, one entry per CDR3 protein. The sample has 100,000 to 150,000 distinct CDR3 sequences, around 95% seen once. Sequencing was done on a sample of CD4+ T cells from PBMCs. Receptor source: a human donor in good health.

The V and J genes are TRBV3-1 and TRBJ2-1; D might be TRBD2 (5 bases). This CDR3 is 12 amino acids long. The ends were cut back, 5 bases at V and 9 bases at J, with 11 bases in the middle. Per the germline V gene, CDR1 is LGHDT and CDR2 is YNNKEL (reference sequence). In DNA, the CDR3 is TGTGCCAGCAGCGCACTAGGAAGTGAGCAGTTCTTC. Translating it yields CASSALGSEQFF.

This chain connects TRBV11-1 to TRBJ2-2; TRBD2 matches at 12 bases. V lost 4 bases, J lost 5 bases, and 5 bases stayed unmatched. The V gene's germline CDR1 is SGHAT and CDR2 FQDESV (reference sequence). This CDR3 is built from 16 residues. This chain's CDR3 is CASSSTSGRGTGELFF. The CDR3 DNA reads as TGTGCCAGCAGCTCGACTAGCGGGAGAGGAACCGGGGAGCTGTTTTTT.

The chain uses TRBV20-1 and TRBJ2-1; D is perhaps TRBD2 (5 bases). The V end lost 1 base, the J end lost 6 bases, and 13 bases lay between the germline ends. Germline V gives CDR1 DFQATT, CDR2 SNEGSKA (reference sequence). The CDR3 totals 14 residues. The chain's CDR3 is CSARGGSGRNEQFF. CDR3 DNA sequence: TGCAGTGCTAGAGGAGGGAGTGGCCGCAATGAGCAGTTCTTC.

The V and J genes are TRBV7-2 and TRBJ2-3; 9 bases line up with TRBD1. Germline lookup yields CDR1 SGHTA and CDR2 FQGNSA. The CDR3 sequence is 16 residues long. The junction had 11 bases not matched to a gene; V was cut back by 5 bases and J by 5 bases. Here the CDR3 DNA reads TGTGCCAGCAGCGTTTACGGGACAGGGACGGGAGATACGCAGTATTTT. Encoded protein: CASSVYGTGTGDTQYF.

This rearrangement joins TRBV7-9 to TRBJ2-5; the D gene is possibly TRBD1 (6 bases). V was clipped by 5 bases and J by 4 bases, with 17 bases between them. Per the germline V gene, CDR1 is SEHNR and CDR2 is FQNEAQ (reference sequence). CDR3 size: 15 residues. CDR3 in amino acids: CASSLMAGASETQYF. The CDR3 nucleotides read TGTGCCAGCAGCCTAATGGCAGGGGCCTCAGAGACCCAGTACTTC.

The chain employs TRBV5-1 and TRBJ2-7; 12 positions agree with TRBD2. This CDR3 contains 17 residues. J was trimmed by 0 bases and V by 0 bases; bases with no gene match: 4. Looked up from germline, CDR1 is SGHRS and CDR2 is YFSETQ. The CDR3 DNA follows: TGCGCCAGCAGCTTGGACCTAGCGGGAGGGAGCTCCTACGAGCAGTACTTC. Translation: CASSLDLAGGSSYEQYF.

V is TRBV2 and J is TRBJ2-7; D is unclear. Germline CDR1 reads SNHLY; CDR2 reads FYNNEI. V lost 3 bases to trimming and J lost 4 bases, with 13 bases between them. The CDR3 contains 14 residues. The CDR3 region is CASSEGGTYYEQYF. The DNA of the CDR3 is TGTGCCAGCAGTGAGGGCGGAACGTATTACGAGCAGTACTTC.

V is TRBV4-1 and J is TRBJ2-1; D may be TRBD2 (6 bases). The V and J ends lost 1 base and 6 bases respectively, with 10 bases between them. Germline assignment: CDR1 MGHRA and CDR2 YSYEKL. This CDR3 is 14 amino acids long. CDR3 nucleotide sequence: TGCGCCAGCAGCCAAGGGGACTCTCGCAATGAGCAGTTCTTC. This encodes CASSQGDSRNEQFF.

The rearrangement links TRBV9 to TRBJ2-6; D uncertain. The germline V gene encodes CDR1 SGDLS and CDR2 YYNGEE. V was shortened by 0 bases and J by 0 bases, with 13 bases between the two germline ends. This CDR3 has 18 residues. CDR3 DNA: TGTGCCAGCAGCGTAGGAAGCTCTTTTCGCTCTGGGGCCAACGTCCTGACTTTC. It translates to CASSVGSSFRSGANVLTF.

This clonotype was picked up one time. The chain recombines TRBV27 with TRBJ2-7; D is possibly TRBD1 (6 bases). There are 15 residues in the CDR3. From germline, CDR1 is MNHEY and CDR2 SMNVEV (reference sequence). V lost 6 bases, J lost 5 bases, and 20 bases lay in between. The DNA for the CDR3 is TGTGCCAGCAGCCCTCTGAGGGGGTCTCTAAACGAGCAGTACTTC. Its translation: CASSPLRGSLNEQYF.

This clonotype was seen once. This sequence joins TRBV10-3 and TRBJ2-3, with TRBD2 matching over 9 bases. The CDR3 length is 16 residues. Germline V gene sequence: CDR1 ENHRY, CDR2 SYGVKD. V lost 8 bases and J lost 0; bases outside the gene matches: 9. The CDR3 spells CAIGSGSPSSTDTQYF. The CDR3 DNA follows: TGTGCCATCGGTAGCGGGAGTCCGAGTAGCACAGATACGCAGTATTTT.

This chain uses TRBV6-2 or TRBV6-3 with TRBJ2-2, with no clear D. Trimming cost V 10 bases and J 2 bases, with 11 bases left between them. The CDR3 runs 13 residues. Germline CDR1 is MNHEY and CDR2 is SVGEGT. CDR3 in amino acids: CAIEPVNTGELFF. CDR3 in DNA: TGTGCCATCGAGCCAGTTAACACCGGGGAGCTGTTTTTT.

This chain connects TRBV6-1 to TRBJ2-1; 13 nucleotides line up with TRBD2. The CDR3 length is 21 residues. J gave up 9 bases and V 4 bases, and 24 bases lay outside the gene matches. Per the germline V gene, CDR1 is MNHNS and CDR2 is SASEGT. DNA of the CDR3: TGTGCCAGCAGTGGTGGACAGGGGGCACTGGGGACTAGCGGGAAAAAGGGTGAGCAGTTCTTC. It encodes CASSGGQGALGTSGKKGEQFF.

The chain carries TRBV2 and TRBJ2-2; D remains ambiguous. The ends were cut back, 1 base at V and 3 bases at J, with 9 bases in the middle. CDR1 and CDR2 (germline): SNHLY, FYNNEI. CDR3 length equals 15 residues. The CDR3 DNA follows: TGTGCCAGCAGTGAAGAGCGTACCGACACCGGGGAGCTGTTTTTT. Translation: CASSEERTDTGELFF.

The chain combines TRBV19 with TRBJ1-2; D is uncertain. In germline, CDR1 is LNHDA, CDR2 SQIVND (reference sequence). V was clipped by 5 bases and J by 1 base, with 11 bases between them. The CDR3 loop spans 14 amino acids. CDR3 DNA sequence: TGTGCCAGTAGTTCGTTCGGGGATAACTATGGCTACACCTTC. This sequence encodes CASSSFGDNYGYTF.

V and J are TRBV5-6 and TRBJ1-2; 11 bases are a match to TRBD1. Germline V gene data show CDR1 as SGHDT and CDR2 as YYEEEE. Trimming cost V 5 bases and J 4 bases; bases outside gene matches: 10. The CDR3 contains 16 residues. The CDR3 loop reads CASSSDRGQVSYGYTF. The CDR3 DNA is TGTGCCAGCAGTTCGGACAGGGGGCAGGTTAGCTATGGCTACACCTTC.

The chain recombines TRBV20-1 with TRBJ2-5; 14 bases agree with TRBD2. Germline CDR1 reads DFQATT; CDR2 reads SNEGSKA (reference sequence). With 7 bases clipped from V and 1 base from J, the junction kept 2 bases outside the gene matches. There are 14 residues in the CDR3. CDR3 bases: TGCAGTGGGACTAGCGGGAGGCCCCAAGAGACCCAGTACTTC. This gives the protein CSGTSGRPQETQYF.